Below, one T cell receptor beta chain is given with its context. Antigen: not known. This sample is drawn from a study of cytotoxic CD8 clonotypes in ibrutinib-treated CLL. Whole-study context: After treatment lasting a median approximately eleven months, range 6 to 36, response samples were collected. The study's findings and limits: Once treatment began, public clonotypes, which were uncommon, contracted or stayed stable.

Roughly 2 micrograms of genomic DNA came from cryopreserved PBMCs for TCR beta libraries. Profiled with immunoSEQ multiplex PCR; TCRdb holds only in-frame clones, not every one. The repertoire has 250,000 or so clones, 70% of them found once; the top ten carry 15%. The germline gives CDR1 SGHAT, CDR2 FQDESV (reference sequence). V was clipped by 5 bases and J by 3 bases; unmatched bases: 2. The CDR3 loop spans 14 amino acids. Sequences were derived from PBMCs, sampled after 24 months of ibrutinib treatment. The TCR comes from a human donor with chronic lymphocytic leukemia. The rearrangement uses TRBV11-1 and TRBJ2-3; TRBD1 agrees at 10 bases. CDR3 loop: CASSRDRGTDTQYF. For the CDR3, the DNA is TGTGCCAGCAGCCGGGACAGGGGAACAGATACGCAGTATTTT.